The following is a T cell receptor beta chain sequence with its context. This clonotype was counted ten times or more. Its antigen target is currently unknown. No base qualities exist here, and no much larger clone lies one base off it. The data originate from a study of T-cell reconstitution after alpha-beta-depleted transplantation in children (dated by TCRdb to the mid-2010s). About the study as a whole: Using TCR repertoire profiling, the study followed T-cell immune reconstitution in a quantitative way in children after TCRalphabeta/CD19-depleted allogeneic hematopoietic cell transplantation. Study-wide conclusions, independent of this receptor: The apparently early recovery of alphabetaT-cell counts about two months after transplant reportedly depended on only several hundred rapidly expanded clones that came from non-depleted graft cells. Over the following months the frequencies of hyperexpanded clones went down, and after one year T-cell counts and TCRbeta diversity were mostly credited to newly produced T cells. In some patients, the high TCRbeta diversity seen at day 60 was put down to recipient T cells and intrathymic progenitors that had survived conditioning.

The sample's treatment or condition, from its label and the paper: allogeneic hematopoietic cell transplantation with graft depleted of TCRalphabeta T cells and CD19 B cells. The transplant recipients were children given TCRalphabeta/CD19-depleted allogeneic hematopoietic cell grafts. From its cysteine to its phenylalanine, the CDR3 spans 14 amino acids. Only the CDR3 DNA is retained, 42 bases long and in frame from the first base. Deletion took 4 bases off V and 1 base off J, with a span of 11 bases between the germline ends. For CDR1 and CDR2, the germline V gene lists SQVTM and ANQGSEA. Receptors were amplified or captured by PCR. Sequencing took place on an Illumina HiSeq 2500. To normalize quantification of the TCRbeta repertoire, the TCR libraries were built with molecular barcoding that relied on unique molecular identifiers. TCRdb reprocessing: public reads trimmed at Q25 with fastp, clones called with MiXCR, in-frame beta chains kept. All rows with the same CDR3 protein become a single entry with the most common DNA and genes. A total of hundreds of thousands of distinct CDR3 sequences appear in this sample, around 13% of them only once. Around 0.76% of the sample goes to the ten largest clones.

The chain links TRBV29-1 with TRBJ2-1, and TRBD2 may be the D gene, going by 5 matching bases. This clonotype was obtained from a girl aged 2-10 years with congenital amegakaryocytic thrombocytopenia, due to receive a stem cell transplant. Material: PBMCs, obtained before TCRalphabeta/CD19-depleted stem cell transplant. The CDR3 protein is CSVGGSWSYNEQFF. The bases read TGCAGCGTTGGTGGGAGTTGGTCCTACAATGAGCAGTTCTTC.